This T cell receptor beta chain derives from a study of glioma-infiltrating T cells after dendritic cell vaccination. Noted time point: after dendritic cell vaccination, including at tumor progression/relapse. Amplification used 60 V beta primers and 13 J beta primers. Libraries were prepared by immunoSEQ multiplex PCR; TCRdb keeps only in-frame clonotypes and omits some of them. The profile shows tens of thousands of clones, roughly four fifths of them singletons. Study-level findings and limits: Patients with more pretreatment TILs had longer time to progression and survival.

Concerning this clone itself: Antigen specificity is unknown. Other nucleotide sequences in the sample specify the same CDR3.

The germline V gene has CDR1 SNHLY and CDR2 FYNNEI. There are 12 residues in the CDR3. The V end was cut by 11 bases, the J end by 1 base, with 11 bases between. The receptor was isolated from a human donor with glioblastoma. V is TRBV2 and J is TRBJ1-1; D is unclear. The input for sequencing was blood, taken after dendritic cell vaccination. CDR3 nucleotides: TGTGCCGGCCGGGAACAGAACACTGAAGCTTTCTTT. Protein sequence: CAGREQNTEAFF. The full variable domain, its missing parts supplied by reference TRBV2 and TRBJ1-1, is EPEVTQTPSHQVTQMGQEVILRCVPISNHLYFYWYRQILGQKVEFLVSFYNNEISEKSEIFDDQFSVERPDGSNFTLKIRSTKLEDSAMYFCAGREQNTEAFFGQGTRLTVV.